One and the same sample provided the 17 T cell receptor beta chains below, sequenced in a study of early T cells in non-severe SARS-CoV-2 infection. TCRdb recomputed calls from the 5' RACE reads with MiXCR, one row per CDR3 protein. The repertoire holds about 48,000 distinct CDR3 sequences, with over 7.5% as singletons. Sample: whole blood. The receptors here all came from an adult who was a healthcare worker with PCR-confirmed SARS-CoV-2 infection or an uninfected control (not recorded which).

The rearrangement joins TRBV27 to TRBJ2-5, with D possibly matching TRBD1 (6 bases). The CDR3 length is 16 residues. The V gene lost 3 bases and the J gene lost 0 bases, with 14 bases spanning the gap. The germline CDR1 and CDR2 sequences are MNHEY and SMNVEV (reference sequence). The CDR3: CASSFLGAFYQETQYF. The DNA for the CDR3 is TGTGCCAGCAGTTTTCTGGGGGCTTTCTACCAAGAGACCCAGTACTTC.

Comment on this clonotype: A read error may explain this, as a much larger clone is one base away. J is TRBJ2-3 and V is TRBV18; D may be TRBD2 (5 bases). The CDR3 is 14 amino acids. The ends were cut back, 7 bases at V and 0 bases at J, with 11 bases in the middle. Germline assignment: CDR1 KGHSH and CDR2 LQKENI. In DNA, the CDR3 is TGTGCCAGCTGCCGAGAGCGGAGCACAGATACGCAGTATTTT. Encoded protein: CASCRERSTDTQYF.

This clonotype was observed at least ten times. The chain recombines TRBV9 with TRBJ1-1; TRBD1 aligns across 8 bases. Germline CDR1 reads SGDLS; CDR2 reads YYNGEE. This CDR3 spans 19 amino acids. Trimming cost V 4 bases and J 5 bases; bases outside gene matches: 22. The CDR3 region has the DNA TGTGCCAGCAGCACAACCCAGGGGGCAGGGGGCAGGTCGGGAACTGAAGCTTTCTTT. As protein: CASSTTQGAGGRSGTEAFF.

There are a few counts of this clonotype. The genes are TRBV19 and TRBJ1-3; D gene uncertain. Germline CDR1 LNHDA, CDR2 SQIVND (reference sequence). The CDR3 is made up of 15 amino acids. With 7 bases removed from V and 1 base from J, the gap between germline ends came to 14 bases. As DNA, the CDR3 is TGTGCCAGTAACCTATCAGGCGGGTCTGGAAACACCATATATTTT. The encoded protein is CASNLSGGSGNTIYF.

The rearrangement links TRBV6-1 to TRBJ1-5; D is unclear. V was shortened by 10 bases and J by 4 bases, with 14 bases between the two germline ends. CDR3 length: 13 amino acids. In germline, CDR1 is MNHNS, CDR2 SASEGT. This chain's CDR3 is CATHVGSNQPQHF. The CDR3 DNA follows: TGTGCCACCCATGTCGGAAGTAATCAGCCCCAGCATTTT.

This clonotype was observed many times. J is TRBJ2-5 and V is TRBV13, with TRBD2 matching over 9 bases. The CDR3 length is 15 residues. V was clipped by 5 bases and J by 5 bases; unmatched bases: 9. Germline values: CDR1 PRHDT, CDR2 FYEKMQ (reference sequence). The CDR3 spells CASSPGTSPLETQYF. In DNA form, the CDR3 reads TGTGCCAGCAGCCCCGGGACTAGCCCCCTCGAGACCCAGTACTTC.

This clonotype is judged medium-sized. The chain joins TRBV7-9 to TRBJ2-4, with D maybe TRBD2 (6 bases). The CDR3 extends over 16 amino acids. Germline V gene lookup returns CDR1 SEHNR and CDR2 FQNEAQ (reference sequence). Trimming took off 0 bases at V and 1 base at J, with 10 bases between the two ends. The CDR3 spells CASSLAEGPAKNIQYF. CDR3 nucleotides: TGTGCCAGCAGCTTAGCGGAGGGCCCGGCCAAAAACATTCAGTACTTC.

This clonotype has at least ten counts. The chain has TRBV4-1 and TRBJ2-7, with D unresolved. V was clipped by 0 bases and J by 7 bases, with 13 bases between them. Germline V gene data show CDR1 as MGHRA and CDR2 as YSYEKL. This CDR3 contains 14 residues. The CDR3 loop reads CASSQEATLREQYF. CDR3 nucleotide sequence: TGCGCCAGCAGCCAAGAGGCGACCTTGAGGGAGCAGTACTTC.

This clonotype was found many times. The rearrangement joins TRBV3-1 to TRBJ2-7; the D gene is possibly TRBD1 (6 bases). The V gene's germline CDR1 is LGHDT and CDR2 YNNKEL (reference sequence). This CDR3 has 16 residues. V was shortened by 4 bases and J by 3 bases, with 19 bases between the two germline ends. CDR3 in DNA: TGTGCCAGCAGCCGATACGGTAGGGACACCAACTACGAGCAGTACTTC. Residues: CASSRYGRDTNYEQYF.

This clonotype was detected many times. The chain joins TRBV6-1 to TRBJ1-1; D gene ambiguous. With 7 bases removed from V and 6 bases from J, the gap between germline ends came to 9 bases. The CDR3 sequence is 11 residues long. CDR1 is MNHNS, CDR2 SASEGT, per germline. The CDR3 DNA reads TGTGCCAGCACCGGGGTAGCTGAAGCTTTCTTT. It yields the protein CASTGVAEAFF.

This clonotype came up many times. This rearrangement joins TRBV7-9 to TRBJ2-1, with TRBD1 as a possible D gene (6 bases). Germline values: CDR1 SEHNR, CDR2 FQNEAQ (reference sequence). V was clipped by 2 bases and J by 6 bases, with 38 bases between them. The CDR3 spans 23 residues. In nucleotides, the CDR3 is TGTGCCAGCAGCTTAAGTTTTCCCCTCGGCCCTGGGTCCGGGACACGGGATCCCAATGAGCAGTTCTTC. This codes for CASSLSFPLGPGSGTRDPNEQFF.

This clonotype was seen a few times. The V gene is TRBV20-1, the J gene TRBJ2-1; 8 bases are a match to TRBD2. Germline values: CDR1 DFQATT, CDR2 SNEGSKA (reference sequence). Germline trimming cut 6 bases from V and 2 bases from J; bases unmatched to any gene: 0. The CDR3 contains 12 residues. The CDR3 sequence: CSATSAYNEQFF. DNA of the CDR3: TGCAGTGCGACTAGCGCCTACAATGAGCAGTTCTTC.

This clonotype was counted only a few times. The rearrangement uses TRBV29-1 and TRBJ2-2, with D unresolved. The CDR3 has 11 amino acids. The germline CDR1 and CDR2 sequences are SQVTM and ANQGSEA. Trimming stripped 5 bases from V and 3 bases from J, with 4 bases between. For the CDR3, the DNA is TGCAGCGTTATCGACACCGGGGAGCTGTTTTTT. Translating it yields CSVIDTGELFF.

Only a few counts were recorded for this clonotype. The genes are TRBV20-1 and TRBJ2-3; a possible D gene is TRBD2 (6 bases). Germline CDR1 reads DFQATT; CDR2 reads SNEGSKA (reference sequence). Trimming shortened V by 0 bases and J by 2 bases, and 9 bases separated the two germline ends. There are 14 residues in the CDR3. The CDR3 DNA follows: TGCAGTGCTAGAGACGGCGGGAACACAGATACGCAGTATTTT. Translation gives CSARDGGNTDTQYF.

The sample holds a few counts of this clonotype. V and J are TRBV6-6 and TRBJ2-2; 8 bases fit TRBD2. With V trimmed by 2 bases and J by 7 bases, 18 bases remained unmatched. This CDR3 region has 19 residues. Germline V gene data show CDR1 as MNHNY and CDR2 as SVGAGI (reference sequence). The CDR3 region is CASSYEAGLGLGIDGELFF. CDR3 sequence (DNA): TGTGCCAGCAGTTACGAGGCAGGGCTGGGACTAGGGATTGACGGGGAGCTGTTTTTT.

This clonotype appeared a few times. The rearrangement uses TRBV5-4 and TRBJ1-2; TRBD1 matches at 9 bases. Losses at the gene ends were 6 bases for V and 5 bases for J; bases not matched to a gene: 5. CDR1 and CDR2 (germline): SGHNT, YYREEE (reference sequence). The CDR3 runs 13 residues. CDR3 protein: CASKPGQGYGYTF. The CDR3 bases are TGTGCCAGCAAGCCGGGACAGGGTTATGGCTACACCTTC.

This clonotype was counted at least ten times. The chain combines TRBV27 with TRBJ2-7, with D possibly matching TRBD1 (7 bases). The CDR3 runs 14 residues. Deletions cut 8 bases from V and 2 bases from J, with 16 bases between. CDR1 and CDR2 (germline): MNHEY, SMNVEV (reference sequence). Here the CDR3 DNA reads TGTGCCAGCTATCAGGGGGGCCCTCCCTACGAGCAGTACTTC. As protein: CASYQGGPPYEQYF.